This T cell receptor (beta chain) stems from a study of blood T cell repertoires in COVID-19. This CDR3 is 12 amino acids long. Germline CDR1 SNHLY, CDR2 FYNNEI. Sequencing was performed with immunoSEQ multiplex PCR; in TCRdb, only in-frame clones are kept and a portion is missing. This table holds about 350,000 clones, 88% found once. Material for sequencing was PBMCs or T cells enriched from blood (not recorded which). This sequence joins TRBV2 and TRBJ1-4; 7 bases align to TRBD1. This TCR was sampled from a woman in her 30s who had been exposed to COVID-19. CDR3 region: CATGAGYEKLFF. The CDR3, as DNA: TGTGCTACAGGGGCAGGATACGAAAAACTGTTTTTT.